This passage covers 2 T cell receptor beta chains from one sample sequenced in a study of shared clonotypes between healthy human individuals. TCRdb's copy holds only in-frame clones and misses some; the assay was immunoSEQ multiplex PCR. The table includes 1.6 million or so clones, over 95% detected once. Sequencing was done on a sample of naive CD4+ T cells sorted from blood. Sample subset: CD45RA+ positively selected. These receptors were taken from a young man in good health.

The chain employs TRBV18 and TRBJ2-5, with TRBD1 as a possible D gene (5 bases). Between the trimmed V and J ends, which lost 4 bases and 5 bases, there was a span of 17 bases. Germline values: CDR1 KGHSH, CDR2 LQKENI. The CDR3 loop spans 15 amino acids. CDR3 in amino acids: CASSQGAGSWETQYF. DNA of the CDR3: TGTGCCAGCTCACAAGGGGCAGGTTCCTGGGAGACCCAGTACTTC.

This clone was seen just once. The gene calls are TRBV25-1 and TRBJ2-7; 10 bases agree with TRBD2. This CDR3 contains 15 residues. Germline trimming cut 4 bases from V and 7 bases from J; bases unmatched to any gene: 10. Germline CDR1 reads MGHDK; CDR2 reads SYGVNS. The CDR3, as DNA: TGTGCCAGCAGTGCGACCAGCGGGAGGGCGGAGGAGCAGTACTTC. Translating it yields CASSATSGRAEEQYF.